This T cell receptor beta chain was captured by sequencing in a study of T cells after yellow fever vaccination. Turning to this clonotype: What it binds is unknown.

Study observations and caveats: Abundant clonotypes (contaminants from the bulk population) could be present in FACS-sorted repertoires.

Conversion of TCR transcripts into cDNA relied on 5'RACE template switching, which added a universal primer site and UMIs. Each CDR3 protein is one row after TCRdb ran MiXCR on the 5' RACE reads. The table includes approximately 450,000 distinct CDR3 sequences, around 19% detected once. The clonotype originates from a man between 18 and 35 years old who received the YFV17D yellow fever vaccine. Here the sequenced sample was PBMCs, taken before the yellow fever booster vaccination.

The CDR3 DNA sequence: TGTGCCAGCAGCTTGTGGCAGGGTGGTGAAAAACTGTTTTTT. Translated, it gives CASSLWQGGEKLFF. The rearrangement uses TRBV5-6 and TRBJ1-4, with a tentative D call TRBD1 (5 bases). The CDR3 length is 14 residues. In germline, CDR1 is SGHDT, CDR2 YYEEEE. V lost 1 base and J 7 bases, leaving 11 bases between the germline ends.